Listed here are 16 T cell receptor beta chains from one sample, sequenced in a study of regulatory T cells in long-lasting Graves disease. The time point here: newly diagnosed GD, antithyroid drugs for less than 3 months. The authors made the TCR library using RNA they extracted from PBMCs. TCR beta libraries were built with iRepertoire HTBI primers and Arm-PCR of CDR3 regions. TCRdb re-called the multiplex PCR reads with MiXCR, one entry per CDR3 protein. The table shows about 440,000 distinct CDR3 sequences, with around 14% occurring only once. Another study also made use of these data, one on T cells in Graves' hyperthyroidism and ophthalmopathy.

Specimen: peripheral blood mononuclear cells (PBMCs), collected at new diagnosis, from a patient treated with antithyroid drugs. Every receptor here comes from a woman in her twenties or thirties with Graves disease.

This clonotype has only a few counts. The CDR3 is CASSGYTTTYEQYF. The CDR3 nucleotides read TGTGCCAGCAGCGGTTATACTACCACCTACGAGCAGTACTTC. This sequence joins TRBV7-9 and TRBJ2-7, with D hard to call. Germline-derived CDR1 and CDR2 are SEHNR and FQNEAQ (reference sequence). The ends were cut back, 5 bases at V and 2 bases at J, with 13 bases in the middle. The CDR3 consists of 14 residues.

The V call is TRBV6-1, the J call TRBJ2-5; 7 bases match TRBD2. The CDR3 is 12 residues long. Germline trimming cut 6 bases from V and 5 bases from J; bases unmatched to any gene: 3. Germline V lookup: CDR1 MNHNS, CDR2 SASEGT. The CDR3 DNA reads TGTGCCAGCAGAACTAGCGAGGAGACCCAGTACTTC. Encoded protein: CASRTSEETQYF.

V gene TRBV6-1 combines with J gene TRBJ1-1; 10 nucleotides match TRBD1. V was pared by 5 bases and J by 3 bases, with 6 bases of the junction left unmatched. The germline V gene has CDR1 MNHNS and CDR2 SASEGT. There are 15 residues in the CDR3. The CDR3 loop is CASSPGQGRHTEAFF. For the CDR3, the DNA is TGTGCCAGCAGTCCGGGACAGGGGAGGCACACTGAAGCTTTCTTT.

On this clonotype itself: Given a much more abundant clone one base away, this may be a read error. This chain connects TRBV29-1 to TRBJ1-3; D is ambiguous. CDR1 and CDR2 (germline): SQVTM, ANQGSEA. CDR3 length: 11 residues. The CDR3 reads CSANYGSTIYF. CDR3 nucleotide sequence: TGCAGCGCCAACTACGGAAGCACCATATATTTT. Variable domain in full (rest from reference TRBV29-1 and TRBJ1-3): SAVISQKPSRDICQRGTSLTIQCQVDSQVTMMFWYRQQPGQSLTLIATANQGSEATYESGFVIDKFPISRPNLTFSTLTVSNMSPEDSSIYLCSANYGSTIYFGEGSWLTVV.

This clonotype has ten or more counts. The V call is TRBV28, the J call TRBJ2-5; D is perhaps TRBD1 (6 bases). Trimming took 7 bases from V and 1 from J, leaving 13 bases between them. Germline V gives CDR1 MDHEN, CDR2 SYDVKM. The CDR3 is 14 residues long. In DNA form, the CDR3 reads TGTGCCAGCAACCCTCCGACAGGCCAAGAGACCCAGTACTTC. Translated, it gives CASNPPTGQETQYF.

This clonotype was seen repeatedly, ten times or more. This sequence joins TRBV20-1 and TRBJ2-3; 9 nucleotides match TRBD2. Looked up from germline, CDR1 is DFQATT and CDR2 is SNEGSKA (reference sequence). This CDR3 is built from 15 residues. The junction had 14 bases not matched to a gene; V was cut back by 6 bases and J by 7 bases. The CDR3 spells CSAPRPVAGENTQYF. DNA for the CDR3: TGCAGTGCCCCCCGGCCCGTAGCGGGAGAAAATACGCAGTATTTT.

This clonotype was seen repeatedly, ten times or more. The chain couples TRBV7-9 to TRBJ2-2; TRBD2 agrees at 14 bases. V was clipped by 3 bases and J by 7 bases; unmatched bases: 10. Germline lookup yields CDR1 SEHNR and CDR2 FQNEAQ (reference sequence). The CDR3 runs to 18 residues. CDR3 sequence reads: CASSLAGLAGDGVGELFF. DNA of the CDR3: TGTGCCAGCAGCTTGGCGGGACTAGCGGGAGATGGCGTCGGGGAGCTGTTTTTT.

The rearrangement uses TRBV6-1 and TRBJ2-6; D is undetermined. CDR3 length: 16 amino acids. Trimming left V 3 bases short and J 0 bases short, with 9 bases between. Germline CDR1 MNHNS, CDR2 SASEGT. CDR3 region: CASSEGLTSGANVLTF. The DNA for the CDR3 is TGTGCCAGCAGTGAGGGCCTTACCTCTGGGGCCAACGTCCTGACTTTC.

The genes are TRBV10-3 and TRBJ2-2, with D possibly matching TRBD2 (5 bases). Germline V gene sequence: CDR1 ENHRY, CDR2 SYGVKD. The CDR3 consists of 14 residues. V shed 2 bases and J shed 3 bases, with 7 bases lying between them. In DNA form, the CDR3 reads TGTGCCATCAGTGAGCCGGGGTACACCGGGGAGCTGTTTTTT. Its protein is CAISEPGYTGELFF.

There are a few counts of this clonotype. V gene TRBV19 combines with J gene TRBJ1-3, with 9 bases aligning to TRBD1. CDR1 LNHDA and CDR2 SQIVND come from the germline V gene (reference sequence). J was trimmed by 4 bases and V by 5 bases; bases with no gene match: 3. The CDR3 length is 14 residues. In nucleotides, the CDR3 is TGTGCCAGTAGTCCCGGGACAGGGGGAAACACCATATATTTT. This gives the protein CASSPGTGGNTIYF.

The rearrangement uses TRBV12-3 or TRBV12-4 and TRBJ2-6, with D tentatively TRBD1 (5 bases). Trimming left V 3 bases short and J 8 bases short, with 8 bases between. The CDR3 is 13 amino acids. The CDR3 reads CASSFYRSNVLTF. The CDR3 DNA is TGTGCCAGCAGTTTTTACAGGTCCAACGTCCTGACTTTC.

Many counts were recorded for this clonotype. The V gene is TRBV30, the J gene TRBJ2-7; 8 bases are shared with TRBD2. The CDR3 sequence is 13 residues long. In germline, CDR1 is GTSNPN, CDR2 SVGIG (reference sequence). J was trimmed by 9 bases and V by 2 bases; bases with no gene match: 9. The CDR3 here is CAWSFEREQRQYF. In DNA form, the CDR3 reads TGTGCCTGGAGTTTCGAGCGGGAGCAGCGGCAGTACTTC.

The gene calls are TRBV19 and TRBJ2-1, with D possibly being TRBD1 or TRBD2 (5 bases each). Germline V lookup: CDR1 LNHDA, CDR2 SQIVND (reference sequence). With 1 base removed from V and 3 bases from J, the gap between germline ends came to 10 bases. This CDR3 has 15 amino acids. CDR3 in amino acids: CASSIGGNLYNEQFF. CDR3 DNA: TGTGCCAGTAGTATAGGGGGGAACCTCTACAATGAGCAGTTCTTC.

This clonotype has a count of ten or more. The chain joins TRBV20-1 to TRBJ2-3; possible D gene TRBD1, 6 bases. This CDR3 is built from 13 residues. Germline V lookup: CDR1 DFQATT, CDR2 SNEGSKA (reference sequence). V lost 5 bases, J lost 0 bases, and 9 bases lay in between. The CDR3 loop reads CSAGQTSTDTQYF. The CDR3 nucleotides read TGCAGTGCTGGACAGACTAGCACAGATACGCAGTATTTT.

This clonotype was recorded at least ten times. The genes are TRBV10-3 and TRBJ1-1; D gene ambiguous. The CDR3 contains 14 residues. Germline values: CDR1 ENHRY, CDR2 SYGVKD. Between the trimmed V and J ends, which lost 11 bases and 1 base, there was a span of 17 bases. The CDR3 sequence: CAASNGLSNTEAFF. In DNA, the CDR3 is TGTGCCGCCTCAAATGGGCTATCGAACACTGAAGCTTTCTTT.

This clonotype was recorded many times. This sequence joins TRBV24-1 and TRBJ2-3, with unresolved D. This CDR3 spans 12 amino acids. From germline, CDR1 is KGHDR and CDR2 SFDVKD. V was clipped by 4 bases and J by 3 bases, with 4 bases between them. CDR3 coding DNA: TGTGCCACCAGTGAGAGTACAGATACGCAGTATTTT. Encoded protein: CATSESTDTQYF.